This T cell receptor (beta chain) was found in a study of T-cell memory formation after mild COVID-19. This clonotype was counted only a few times. UMIs and sample barcodes were carried by the TCR alpha and TCR beta cDNA libraries that 5'RACE produced using constant-segment primers. A single record per CDR3 protein comes from TCRdb applying MiXCR to the 5' RACE reads. This sample has about 130,000 distinct CDR3 sequences, with about a sixth found just once. There are 16 residues in the CDR3. Germline trimming cut 6 bases from V and 7 bases from J; bases unmatched to any gene: 10. The source is an adult woman who had mild COVID-19 (a few samples of this study predate the infection). Cell type and time point are not known. The specimen sequenced was PBMCs or a T cell subset sorted from them (not recorded which). This chain links TRBV12-3 or TRBV12-4 with TRBJ2-1, with 12 bases identical to TRBD1. Here the CDR3 reads CASRSGTGGSGNEQFF. In nucleotides, the CDR3 is TGTGCCAGCAGATCTGGGACAGGGGGCTCGGGAAATGAGCAGTTCTTC.